This TCR beta chain was sequenced during a study of monozygotic twins with inflammatory bowel disease. Notes on the study in general: Lower sharing of clonotypes with other individuals was seen in IBD patients than in healthy twins. This was most marked in patients showing signs of disease activity. The data did not back a single strong IBD-associated clonotype or signal. IBD patients had lower TCRbeta diversity (inverse Simpson) than healthy co-twins.

As for this clonotype: Its target is not known.

CDR1 SGHDT and CDR2 YYEEEE come from the germline V gene. This CDR3 region has 16 residues. Following a re-call of the 5' RACE reads, TCRdb has one entry per CDR3 protein and lacks DNA. The repertoire table contains 150,000 to 200,000 distinct CDR3 sequences. The specimen was blood. This TCR derives from a human donor with ulcerative colitis or Crohn's disease, or a healthy co-twin of an affected twin (not recorded which). The chain recombines TRBV5-6 with TRBJ2-3. CDR3 sequence reads: CASSLAGVPSTDTQYF.